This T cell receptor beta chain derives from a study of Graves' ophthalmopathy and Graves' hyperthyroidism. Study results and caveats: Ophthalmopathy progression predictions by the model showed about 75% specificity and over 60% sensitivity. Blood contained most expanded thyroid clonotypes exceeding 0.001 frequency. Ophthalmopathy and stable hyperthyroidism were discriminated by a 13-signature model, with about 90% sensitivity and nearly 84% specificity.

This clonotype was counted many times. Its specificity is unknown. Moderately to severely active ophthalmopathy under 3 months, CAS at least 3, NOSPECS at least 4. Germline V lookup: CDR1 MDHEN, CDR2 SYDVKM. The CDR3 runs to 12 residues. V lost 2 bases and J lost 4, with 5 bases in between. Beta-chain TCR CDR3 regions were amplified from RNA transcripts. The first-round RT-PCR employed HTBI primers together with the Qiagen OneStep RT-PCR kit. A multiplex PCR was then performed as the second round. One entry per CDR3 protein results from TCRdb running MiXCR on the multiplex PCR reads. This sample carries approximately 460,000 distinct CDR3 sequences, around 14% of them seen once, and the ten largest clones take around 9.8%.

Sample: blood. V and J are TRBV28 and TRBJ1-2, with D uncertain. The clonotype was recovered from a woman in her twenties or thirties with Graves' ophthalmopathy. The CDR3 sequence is CASSLTVYGYTF. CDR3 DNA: TGTGCCAGCAGTTTAACAGTCTATGGCTACACCTTC.